Described below is a single T cell receptor beta chain sequence and its context. It lacks a known antigen. The record has no base qualities; no much larger clone is one base away. In the prospective study, participants were roughly 18 to 90 years old, resided in about two dozen geographic areas of the United States, and were enrolled through a virtual design. To assign participants to cohorts, the prospective study relied on clinical history that participants themselves reported in a screening survey and a study questionnaire. Recovered participants in ImmuneRACE Cohort 3 were defined as having two consecutive negative NP/OP PCR tests, clearance from a healthcare professional, or resolution of symptoms. In the prospective study, mobile phlebotomists collected whole blood, serum and a nasopharyngeal or oropharyngeal swab from each participant. Over a roughly two-month period, participants in the prospective study had the option of providing additional blood draws and questionnaires. Blood samples from the prospective study were shipped frozen or at room temperature prior to DNA extraction.

These data are taken from a study of blood T cell repertoires in COVID-19 (dated by TCRdb to the early 2020s). Some background on the complete study: Samples from collaborators originated in the United States, Italy and Spain and spanned both the acute and convalescent phases of COVID-19. The dataset comprised deeply sampled blood TCRbeta repertoires from subjects exposed to, actively infected with, or recovered from COVID-19. A freely available public database, intended as a resource for researchers studying the immune response to SARS-CoV-2, is where the repertoires were released. The samples were drawn from the first 160 participants of the ongoing ImmuneRACE study and from 1,200 or so subjects provided by 6 global collaborators. Where available, HLA class I and class II types were taken from metadata supplied by the sample provider and were not determined by assay-based typing. Nearly every sample came with metadata listing a de-identified subject ID, COVID-19 status, age in years and sex. The prospective study material was composed of cDNA or gDNA derived from T cells, B-cell-depleted T cells, or PBMCs. Findings and caveats that apply to the study as a whole: Clinical and demographic metadata were provided uncurated, with the amount varying by source and participant.

The immunoSEQ Assay, a bias-controlled multiplex PCR, was used to amplify TCRbeta CDR3 regions from genomic DNA. For the original study's pipeline: The number of nucleated cells in each sample was estimated by amplification of reference gene primers within the assay. Sequence reads were collapsed and filtered to measure the absolute abundance of every unique TCRbeta CDR3 rearrangement. For each sample, productive Simpson clonality was calculated by taking the square root of Simpson's diversity index across productive rearrangements. The table comes from immuneACCESS by way of TCRdb, which keeps in-frame sequences with V and J called. Part of the clones is missing from these tables; in studies checked, under half for an unresolved V gene and the rest for unknown reasons. That table supplies the V and J calls and clone size; D and trimming were determined from the DNA. For this sample the table gives 350,000 or so clones, of which approximately 84% were detected only once. The ten largest clones capture approximately 1% of the sample.

There are 16 amino acids in the CDR3, from cysteine to phenylalanine inclusive. Only the CDR3 DNA stays, 48 bases, in frame from base 1. V lost 0 bases and J lost 4 bases, and the count of bases not matched to a germline gene is 7. In the germline V gene, CDR1 corresponds to SGDLS and CDR2 to YYNGEE. The clonotype originates from a woman between 25 and 40 years old who had recovered from COVID-19. Input material: PBMCs or T cells enriched from blood (not recorded which). In this chain, TRBV9 is recombined with TRBJ1-1; 9 central nucleotides agree with TRBD1. The base sequence is TGTGCCAGCAGCGTAGGGACAGGGGCGGCGGGCACTGAAGCTTTCTTT. This codes for CASSVGTGAAGTEAFF.